The clone carrying this T cell receptor beta chain was found a few times. Germline-derived CDR1 and CDR2 are SGHRS and YFSETQ. The CDR3 extends over 15 amino acids. V lost 5 bases and J lost 9, with 21 bases in between. Every isolated RNA sample was fully reverse transcribed, so sequencing captured expressed TCRB transcripts. The assay was immunoSEQ multiplex PCR, and TCRdb's table has in-frame clones only and misses some. Here the sample spans 450,000 or so clones, about an eighth being singletons. The sample originates from a study of beta chain features in type 1 diabetes. The clonotype originates from a woman aged 18-29 years in good health. Sequencing was carried out using naive CD4+ T cells from blood. V is TRBV5-1 and J is TRBJ2-1, with a tentative D call TRBD2 (5 bases). DNA for the CDR3: TGCGCCAGCAGGGAGGCCGGTACTTTTCCTGGTGAGCAGTTCTTC. Protein sequence: CASREAGTFPGEQFF. The variable domain in full, with the rest retrieved from reference TRBV5-1 and TRBJ2-1, is KAGVTQTPRYLIKTRGQQVTLSCSPISGHRSVSWYQQTPGQGLQFLFEYFSETQRNKGNFPGRFSGRQFSNSRSEMNVSTLELGDSALYLCASREAGTFPGEQFFGPGTRLTVL.